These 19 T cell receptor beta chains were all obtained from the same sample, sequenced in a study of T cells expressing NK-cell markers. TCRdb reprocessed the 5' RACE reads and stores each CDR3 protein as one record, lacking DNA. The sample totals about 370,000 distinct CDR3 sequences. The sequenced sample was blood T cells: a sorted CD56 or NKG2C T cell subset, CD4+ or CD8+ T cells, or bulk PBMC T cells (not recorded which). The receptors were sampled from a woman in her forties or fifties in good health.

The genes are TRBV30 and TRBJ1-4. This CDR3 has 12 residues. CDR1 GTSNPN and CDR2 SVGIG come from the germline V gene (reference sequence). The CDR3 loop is CAWSPSNEKLFF.

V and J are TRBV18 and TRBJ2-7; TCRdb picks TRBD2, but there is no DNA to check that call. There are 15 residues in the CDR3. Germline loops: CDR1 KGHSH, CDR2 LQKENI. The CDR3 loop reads CASSPQGLGGYEQYF.

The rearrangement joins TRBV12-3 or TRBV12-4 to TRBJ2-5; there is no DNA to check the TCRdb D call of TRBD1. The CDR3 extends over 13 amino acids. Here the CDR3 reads CASSFRGQETQYF.

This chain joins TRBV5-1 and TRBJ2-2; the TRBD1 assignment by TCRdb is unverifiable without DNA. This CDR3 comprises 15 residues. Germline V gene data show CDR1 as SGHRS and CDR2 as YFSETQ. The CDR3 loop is CASTPATGTTGELFF.

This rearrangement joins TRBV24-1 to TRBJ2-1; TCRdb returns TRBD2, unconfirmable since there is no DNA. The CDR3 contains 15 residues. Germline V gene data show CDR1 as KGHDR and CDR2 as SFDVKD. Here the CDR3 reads CATSQREIAYNEQFF.

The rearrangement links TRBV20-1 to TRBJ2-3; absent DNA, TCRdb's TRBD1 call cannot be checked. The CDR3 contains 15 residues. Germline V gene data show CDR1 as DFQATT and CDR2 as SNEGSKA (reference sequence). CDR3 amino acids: CSATGAGTPLDTQYF.

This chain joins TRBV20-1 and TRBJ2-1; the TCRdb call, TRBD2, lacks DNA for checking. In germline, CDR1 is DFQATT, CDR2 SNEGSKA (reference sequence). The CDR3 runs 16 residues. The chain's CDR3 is CSAPLSGTGSYNEQFF.

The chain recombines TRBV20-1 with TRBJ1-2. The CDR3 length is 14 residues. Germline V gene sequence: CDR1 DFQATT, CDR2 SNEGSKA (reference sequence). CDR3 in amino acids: CSAREAAANYGYTF.

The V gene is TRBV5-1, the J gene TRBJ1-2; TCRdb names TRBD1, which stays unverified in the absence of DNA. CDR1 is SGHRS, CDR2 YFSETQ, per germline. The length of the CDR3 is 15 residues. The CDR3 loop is CASSLFTGGRVGYTF.

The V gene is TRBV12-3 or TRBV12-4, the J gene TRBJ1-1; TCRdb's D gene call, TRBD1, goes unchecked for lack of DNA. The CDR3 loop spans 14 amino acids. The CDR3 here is CASRDIGRGTEAFF.

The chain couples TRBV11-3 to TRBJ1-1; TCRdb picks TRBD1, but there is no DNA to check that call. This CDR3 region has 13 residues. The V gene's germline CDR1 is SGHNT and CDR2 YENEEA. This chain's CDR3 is CASSSDRSAEAFF. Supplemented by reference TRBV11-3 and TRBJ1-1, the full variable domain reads EAGVVQSPRYKIIEKKQPVAFWCNPISGHNTLYWYLQNLGQGPELLIRYENEEAVDDSQLPKDRFSAERLKGVDSTLKIQPAELGDSAVYLCASSSDRSAEAFFGQGTRLTVV.

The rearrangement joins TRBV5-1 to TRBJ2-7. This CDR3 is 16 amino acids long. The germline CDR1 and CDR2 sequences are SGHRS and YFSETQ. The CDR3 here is CASSLRSSGASYEQYF.

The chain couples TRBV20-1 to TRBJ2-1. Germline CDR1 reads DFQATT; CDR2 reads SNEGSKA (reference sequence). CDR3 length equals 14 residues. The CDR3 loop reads CSARPDGAGNEQFF.

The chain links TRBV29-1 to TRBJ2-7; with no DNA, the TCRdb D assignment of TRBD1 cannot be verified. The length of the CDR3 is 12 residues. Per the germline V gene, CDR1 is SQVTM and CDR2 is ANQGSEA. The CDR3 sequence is CSGQGERGEQYF.

CDR3: CASSLGNGPQHF. The V call is TRBV5-1, the J call TRBJ1-5. Germline V lookup: CDR1 SGHRS, CDR2 YFSETQ. This CDR3 comprises 12 residues.

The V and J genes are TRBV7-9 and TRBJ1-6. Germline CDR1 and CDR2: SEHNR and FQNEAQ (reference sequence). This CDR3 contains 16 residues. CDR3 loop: CASSTALGRNNSPLHF.

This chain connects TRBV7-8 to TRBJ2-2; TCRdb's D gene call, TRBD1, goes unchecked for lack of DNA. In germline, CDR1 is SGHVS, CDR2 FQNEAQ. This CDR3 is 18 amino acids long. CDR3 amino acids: CASSSDLRGSSNTGELFF.

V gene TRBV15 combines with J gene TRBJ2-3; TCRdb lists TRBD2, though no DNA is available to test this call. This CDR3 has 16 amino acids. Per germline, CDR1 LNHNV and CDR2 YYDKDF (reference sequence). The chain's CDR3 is CATSRPLAGKADTQYF.

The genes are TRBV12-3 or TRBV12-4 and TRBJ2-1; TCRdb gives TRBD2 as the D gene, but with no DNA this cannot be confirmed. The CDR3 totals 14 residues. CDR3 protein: CASSLARLARKQFF.